The source of this TCR beta chain is a study of OX40 agonist ivuxolimab in advanced cancers. The wider study: Patients in dose escalation had liver, melanoma, kidney or head and neck cancers.

Per the germline V gene, CDR1 is LNHNV and CDR2 is YYDKDF (reference sequence). The CDR3 runs 12 residues. Trimming removed 4 bases from V and 7 bases from J, with 8 bases in between. Anyone with autoimmune disease history or systemic immunosuppression was excluded. Measured with immunoSEQ multiplex PCR; TCRdb has only the in-frame clones, and not every one. Counted here are roughly 20,000 clones, approximately 85% occurring once; the ten biggest clones make up approximately 67%. Here the sequenced sample was CD4+ or CD8+ T cells sorted from blood, taken in a trial of the OX40 agonist ivuxolimab. This clonotype originated in an adult with an advanced solid tumor such as melanoma, head and neck, liver or kidney cancer. The chain carries TRBV15 and TRBJ1-5; D not resolved. CDR3 sequence (DNA): TGTGCCACCAGCACACCCGGGCAGCCCCAGCATTTT. As protein: CATSTPGQPQHF.